This note documents a single TCR beta chain sequence. This sample was included in a study of blood T cell repertoires in COVID-19. Study-wide context: Samples came from the United States, Italy and Spain, spanning acute and convalescent COVID-19.

Trimming stripped 0 bases from V and 4 bases from J, with 6 bases between. There are 13 residues in the CDR3. In germline, CDR1 is SGHVS, CDR2 FQNEAQ. Original handling: Estimation of nucleated cell counts relied on the amplification of reference gene primers. Produced via immunoSEQ multiplex PCR; TCRdb's table is partial and in-frame only. V and J calls and clone size follow that table, whereas D and trimming were derived from the DNA. Among approximately 130,000 clones listed, around 85% were seen once. The material sequenced was peripheral blood. The origin of this receptor is a human donor in a cohort sampled during active COVID-19. The chain joins TRBV7-8 to TRBJ2-5; possibly TRBD1 for D (5 bases). The CDR3 nucleotides read TGTGCCAGCAGCTTAGCAGGGGCAGAGACCCAGTACTTC. Its translation is CASSLAGAETQYF. The variable domain in full, with the rest retrieved from reference TRBV7-8 and TRBJ2-5, is GAGVSQSPRYKVAKRGQDVALRCDPISGHVSLFWYQQALGQGPEFLTYFQNEAQLDKSGLPSDRFFAERPEGSVSTLKIQRTQQEDSAVYLCASSLAGAETQYFGPGTRLLVL.